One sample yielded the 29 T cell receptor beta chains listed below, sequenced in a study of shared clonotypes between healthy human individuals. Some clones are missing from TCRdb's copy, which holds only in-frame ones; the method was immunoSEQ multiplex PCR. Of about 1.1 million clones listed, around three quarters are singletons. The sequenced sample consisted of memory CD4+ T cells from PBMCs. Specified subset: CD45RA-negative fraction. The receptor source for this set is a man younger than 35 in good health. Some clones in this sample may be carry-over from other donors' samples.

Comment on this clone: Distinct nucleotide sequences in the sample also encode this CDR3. The CDR3 nucleotides are TGTGCCAGCAGCCGAGATATGAACACTGAAGCTTTCTTT. Translating gives CASSRDMNTEAFF. The chain uses TRBV7-2 and TRBJ1-1; D is undetermined. V dropped 5 bases and J dropped 0 bases, with 7 bases sitting between them. The CDR3 loop spans 13 amino acids. The germline gives CDR1 SGHTA, CDR2 FQGNSA.

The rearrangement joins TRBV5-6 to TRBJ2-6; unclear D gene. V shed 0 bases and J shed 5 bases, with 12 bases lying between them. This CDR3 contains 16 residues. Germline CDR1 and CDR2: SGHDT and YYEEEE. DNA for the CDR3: TGTGCCAGCAGCTTGGTCACCGGGCTCTGGGCCAACGTCCTGACTTTC. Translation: CASSLVTGLWANVLTF. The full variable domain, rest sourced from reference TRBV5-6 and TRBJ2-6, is DAGVTQSPTHLIKTRGQQVTLRCSPKSGHDTVSWYQQALGQGPQFIFQYYEEEERQRGNFPDRFSGHQFPNYSSELNVNALLLGDSALYLCASSLVTGLWANVLTFGAGSRLTVL.

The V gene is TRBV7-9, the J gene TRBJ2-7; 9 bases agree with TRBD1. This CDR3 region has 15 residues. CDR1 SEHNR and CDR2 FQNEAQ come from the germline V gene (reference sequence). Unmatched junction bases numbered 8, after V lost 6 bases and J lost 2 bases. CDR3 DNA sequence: TGTGCCAGCAGTCGAGGGACAGGGATTCCCTACGAGCAGTACTTC. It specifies CASSRGTGIPYEQYF.

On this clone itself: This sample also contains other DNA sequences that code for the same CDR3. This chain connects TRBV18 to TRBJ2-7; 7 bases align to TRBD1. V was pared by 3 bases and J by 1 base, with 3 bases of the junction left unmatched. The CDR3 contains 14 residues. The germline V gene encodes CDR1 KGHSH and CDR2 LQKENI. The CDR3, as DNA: TGTGCCAGCTCACCGGTACAGGGGTCCTACGAGCAGTACTTC. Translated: CASSPVQGSYEQYF.

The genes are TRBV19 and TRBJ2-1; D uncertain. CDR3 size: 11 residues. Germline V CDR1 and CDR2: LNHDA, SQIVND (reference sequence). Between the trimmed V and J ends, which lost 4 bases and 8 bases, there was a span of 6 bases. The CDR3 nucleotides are TGTGCCAGTAGTAGATTTTATGAGCAGTTCTTC. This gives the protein CASSRFYEQFF.

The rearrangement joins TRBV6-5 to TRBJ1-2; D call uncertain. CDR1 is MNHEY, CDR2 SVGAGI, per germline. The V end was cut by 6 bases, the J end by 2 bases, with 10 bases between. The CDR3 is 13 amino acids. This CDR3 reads CASRTDPNYGYTF. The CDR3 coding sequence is TGTGCCAGCAGGACGGATCCCAACTATGGCTACACCTTC.

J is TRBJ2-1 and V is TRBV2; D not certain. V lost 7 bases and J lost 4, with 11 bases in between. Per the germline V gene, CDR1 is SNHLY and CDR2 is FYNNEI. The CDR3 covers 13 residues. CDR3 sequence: CASIRAPYNEQFF. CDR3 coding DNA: TGTGCCAGCATCCGGGCCCCATACAATGAGCAGTTCTTC.

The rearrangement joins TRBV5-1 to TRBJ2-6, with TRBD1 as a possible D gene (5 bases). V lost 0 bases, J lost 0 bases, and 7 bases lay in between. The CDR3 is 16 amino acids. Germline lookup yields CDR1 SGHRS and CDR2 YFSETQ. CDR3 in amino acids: CASSLDRPSGANVLTF. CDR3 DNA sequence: TGCGCCAGCAGCTTGGACAGGCCCTCTGGGGCCAACGTCCTGACTTTC.

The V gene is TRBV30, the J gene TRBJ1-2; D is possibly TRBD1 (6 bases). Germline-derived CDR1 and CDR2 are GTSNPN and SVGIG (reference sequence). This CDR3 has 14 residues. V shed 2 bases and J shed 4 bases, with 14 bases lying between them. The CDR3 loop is CAWSLPGGAYGYTF. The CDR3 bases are TGTGCCTGGAGTCTTCCGGGGGGGGCCTATGGCTACACCTTC.

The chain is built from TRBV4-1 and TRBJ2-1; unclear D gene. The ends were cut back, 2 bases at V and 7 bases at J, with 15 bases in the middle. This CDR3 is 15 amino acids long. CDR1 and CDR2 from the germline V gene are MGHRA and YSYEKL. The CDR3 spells CASSQYRSAYNEQFF. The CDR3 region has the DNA TGCGCCAGCAGCCAATATCGGAGCGCATATAATGAGCAGTTCTTC.

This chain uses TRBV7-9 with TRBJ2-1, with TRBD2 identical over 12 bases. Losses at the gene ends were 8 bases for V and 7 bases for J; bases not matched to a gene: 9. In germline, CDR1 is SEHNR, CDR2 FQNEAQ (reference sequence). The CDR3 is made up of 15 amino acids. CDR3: CASQWTSGKVNEQFF. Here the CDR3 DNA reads TGTGCCAGCCAATGGACTAGCGGGAAGGTAAATGAGCAGTTCTTC.

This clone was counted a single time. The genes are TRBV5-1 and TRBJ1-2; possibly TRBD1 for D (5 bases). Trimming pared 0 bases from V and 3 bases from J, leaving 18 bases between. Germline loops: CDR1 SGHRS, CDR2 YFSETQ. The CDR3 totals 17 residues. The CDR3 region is CASSLGQRLGGDYGYTF. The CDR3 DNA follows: TGCGCCAGCAGCTTGGGACAGAGACTAGGAGGCGACTATGGCTACACCTTC.

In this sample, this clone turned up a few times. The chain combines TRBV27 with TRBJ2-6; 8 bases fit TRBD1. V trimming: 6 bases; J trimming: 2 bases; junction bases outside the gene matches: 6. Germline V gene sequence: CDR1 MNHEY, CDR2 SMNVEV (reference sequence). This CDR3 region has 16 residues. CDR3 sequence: CASSRTGLAGANVLTF. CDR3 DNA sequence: TGTGCCAGCAGCCGGACAGGGCTCGCTGGGGCCAACGTCCTGACTTTC.

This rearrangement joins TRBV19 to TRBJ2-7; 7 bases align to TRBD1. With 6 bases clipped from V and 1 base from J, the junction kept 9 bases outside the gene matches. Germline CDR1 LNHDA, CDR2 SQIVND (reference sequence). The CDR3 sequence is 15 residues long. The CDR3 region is CASSERVQGSYEQYF. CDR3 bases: TGTGCCAGTAGCGAAAGGGTACAGGGGTCCTACGAGCAGTACTTC.

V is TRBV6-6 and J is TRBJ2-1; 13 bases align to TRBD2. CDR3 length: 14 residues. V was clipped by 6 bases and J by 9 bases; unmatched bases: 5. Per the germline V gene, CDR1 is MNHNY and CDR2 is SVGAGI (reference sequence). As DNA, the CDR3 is TGTGCCAGCAGCGGACTAGCGGGAGTCACTGAGCAGTTCTTC. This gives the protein CASSGLAGVTEQFF.

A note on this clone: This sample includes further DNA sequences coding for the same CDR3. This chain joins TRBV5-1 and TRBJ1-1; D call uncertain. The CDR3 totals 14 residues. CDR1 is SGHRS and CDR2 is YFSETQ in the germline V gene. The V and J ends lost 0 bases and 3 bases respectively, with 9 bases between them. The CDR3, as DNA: TGCGCCAGCAGCTTGGGCGGTGGGGACACTGAAGCTTTCTTT. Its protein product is CASSLGGGDTEAFF.

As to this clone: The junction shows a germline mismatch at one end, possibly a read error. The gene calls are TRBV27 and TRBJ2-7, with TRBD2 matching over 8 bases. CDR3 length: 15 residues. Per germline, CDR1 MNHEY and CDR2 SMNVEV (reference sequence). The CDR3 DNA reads TGTGCCAGCGCCCAACCGGGACTAGGCTCCCACGAGCAGTACTTC. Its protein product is CASAQPGLGSHEQYF.

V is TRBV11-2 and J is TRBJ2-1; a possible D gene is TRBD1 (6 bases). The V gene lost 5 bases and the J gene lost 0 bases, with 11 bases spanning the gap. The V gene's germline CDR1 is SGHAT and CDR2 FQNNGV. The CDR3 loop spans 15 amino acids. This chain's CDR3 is CASSRTASSYNEQFF. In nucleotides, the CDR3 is TGTGCCAGCAGCCGGACAGCGAGCTCCTACAATGAGCAGTTCTTC.

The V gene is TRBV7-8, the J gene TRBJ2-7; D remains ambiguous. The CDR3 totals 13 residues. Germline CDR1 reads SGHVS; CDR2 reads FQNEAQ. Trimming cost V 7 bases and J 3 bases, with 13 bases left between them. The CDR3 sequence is CASNPYPNYEQYF. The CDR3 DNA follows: TGTGCCAGCAACCCCTACCCGAACTACGAGCAGTACTTC.

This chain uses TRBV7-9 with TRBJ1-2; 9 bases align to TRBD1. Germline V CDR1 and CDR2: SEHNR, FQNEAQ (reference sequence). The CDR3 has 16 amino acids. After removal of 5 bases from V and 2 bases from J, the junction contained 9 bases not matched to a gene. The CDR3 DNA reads TGTGCCAGCAGCCGGACAGGGGCGGTTGAAAACTATGGCTACACCTTC. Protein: CASSRTGAVENYGYTF.

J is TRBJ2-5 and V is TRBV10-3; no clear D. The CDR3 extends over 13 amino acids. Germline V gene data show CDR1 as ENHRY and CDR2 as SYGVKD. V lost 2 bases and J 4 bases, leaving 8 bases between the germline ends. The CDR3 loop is CAISETLGETQYF. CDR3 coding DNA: TGTGCCATCAGTGAGACACTGGGAGAGACCCAGTACTTC.

CDR3 nucleotides: TGTGCCTGGAGTTTCGGCGGCGGTGACGGGCAGTTCTTC. Encoded protein: CAWSFGGGDGQFF. The chain employs TRBV30 and TRBJ2-1; D uncertain. V lost 2 bases to trimming and J lost 12 bases, with 17 bases between them. The germline V gene encodes CDR1 GTSNPN and CDR2 SVGIG (reference sequence). The CDR3 consists of 13 residues.

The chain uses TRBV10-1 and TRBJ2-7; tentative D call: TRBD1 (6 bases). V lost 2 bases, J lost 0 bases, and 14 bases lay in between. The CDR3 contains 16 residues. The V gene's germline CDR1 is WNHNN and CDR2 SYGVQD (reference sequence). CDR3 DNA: TGCGCCAGCAGTGAGACCCGGACAGCCAGCTCCTACGAGCAGTACTTC. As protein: CASSETRTASSYEQYF.

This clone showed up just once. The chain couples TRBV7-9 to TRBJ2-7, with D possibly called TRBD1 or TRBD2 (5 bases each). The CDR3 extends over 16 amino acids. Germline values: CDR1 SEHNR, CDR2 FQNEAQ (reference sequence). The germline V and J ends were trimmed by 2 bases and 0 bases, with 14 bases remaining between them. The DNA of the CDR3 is TGTGCCAGCAGCTTAAGGGGCCGAGGGAGCTCCTACGAGCAGTACTTC. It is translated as CASSLRGRGSSYEQYF.

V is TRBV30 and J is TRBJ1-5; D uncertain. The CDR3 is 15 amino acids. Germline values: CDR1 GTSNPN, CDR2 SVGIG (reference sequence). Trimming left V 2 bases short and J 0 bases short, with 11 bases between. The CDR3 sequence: CAWSRGGYSNQPQHF. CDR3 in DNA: TGTGCCTGGAGTAGAGGCGGTTATAGCAATCAGCCCCAGCATTTT. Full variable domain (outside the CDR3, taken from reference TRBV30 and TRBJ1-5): SQTIHQWPATLVQPVGSPLSLECTVEGTSNPNLYWYRQAAGRGLQLLFYSVGIGQISSEVPQNLSASRPQDRQFILSSKKLLLSDSGFYLCAWSRGGYSNQPQHFGDGTRLSIL.

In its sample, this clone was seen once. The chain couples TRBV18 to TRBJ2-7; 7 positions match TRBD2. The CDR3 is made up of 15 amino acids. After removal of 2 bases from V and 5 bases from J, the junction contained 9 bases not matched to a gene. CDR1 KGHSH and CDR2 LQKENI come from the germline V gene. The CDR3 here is CASSPRRAGENEQYF. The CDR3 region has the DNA TGTGCCAGCTCACCAAGAAGGGCGGGAGAGAACGAGCAGTACTTC.

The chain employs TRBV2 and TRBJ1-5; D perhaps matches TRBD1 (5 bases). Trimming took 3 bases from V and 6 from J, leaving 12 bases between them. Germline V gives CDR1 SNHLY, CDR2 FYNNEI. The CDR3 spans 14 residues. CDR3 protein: CASSDGGVSQPQHF. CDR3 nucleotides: TGTGCCAGCAGTGACGGGGGTGTGAGTCAGCCCCAGCATTTT.

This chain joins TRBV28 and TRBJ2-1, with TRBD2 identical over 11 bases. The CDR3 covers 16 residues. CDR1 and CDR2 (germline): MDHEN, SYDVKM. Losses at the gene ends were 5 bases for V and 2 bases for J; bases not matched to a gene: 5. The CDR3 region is CASSGLGLAAYNEQFF. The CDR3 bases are TGTGCCAGCAGTGGGTTGGGACTAGCGGCCTACAATGAGCAGTTCTTC.

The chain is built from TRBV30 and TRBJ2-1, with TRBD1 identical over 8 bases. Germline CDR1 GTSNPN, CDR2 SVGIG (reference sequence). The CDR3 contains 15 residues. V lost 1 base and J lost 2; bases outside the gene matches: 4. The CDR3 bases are TGTGCCTGGAGTGCCCGGACAGGGCCCTACAATGAGCAGTTCTTC. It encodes CAWSARTGPYNEQFF. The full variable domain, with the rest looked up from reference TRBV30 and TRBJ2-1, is SQTIHQWPATLVQPVGSPLSLECTVEGTSNPNLYWYRQAAGRGLQLLFYSVGIGQISSEVPQNLSASRPQDRQFILSSKKLLLSDSGFYLCAWSARTGPYNEQFFGPGTRLTVL.